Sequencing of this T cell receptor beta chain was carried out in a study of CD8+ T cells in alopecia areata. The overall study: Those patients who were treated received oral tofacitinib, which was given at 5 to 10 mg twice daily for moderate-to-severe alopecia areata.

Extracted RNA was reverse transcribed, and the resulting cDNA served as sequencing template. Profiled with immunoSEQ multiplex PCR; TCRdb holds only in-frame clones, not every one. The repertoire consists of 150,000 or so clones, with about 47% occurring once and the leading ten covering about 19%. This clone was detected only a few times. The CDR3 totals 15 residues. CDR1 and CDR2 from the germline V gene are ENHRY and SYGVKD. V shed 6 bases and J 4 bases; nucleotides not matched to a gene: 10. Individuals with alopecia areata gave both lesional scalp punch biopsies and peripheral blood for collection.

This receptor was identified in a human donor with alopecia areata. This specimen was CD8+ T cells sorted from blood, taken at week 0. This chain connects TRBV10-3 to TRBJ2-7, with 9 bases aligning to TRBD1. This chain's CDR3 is CAISRDRDGEYEQYF. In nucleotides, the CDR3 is TGTGCCATCAGCCGGGACAGGGATGGGGAATACGAGCAGTACTTC.